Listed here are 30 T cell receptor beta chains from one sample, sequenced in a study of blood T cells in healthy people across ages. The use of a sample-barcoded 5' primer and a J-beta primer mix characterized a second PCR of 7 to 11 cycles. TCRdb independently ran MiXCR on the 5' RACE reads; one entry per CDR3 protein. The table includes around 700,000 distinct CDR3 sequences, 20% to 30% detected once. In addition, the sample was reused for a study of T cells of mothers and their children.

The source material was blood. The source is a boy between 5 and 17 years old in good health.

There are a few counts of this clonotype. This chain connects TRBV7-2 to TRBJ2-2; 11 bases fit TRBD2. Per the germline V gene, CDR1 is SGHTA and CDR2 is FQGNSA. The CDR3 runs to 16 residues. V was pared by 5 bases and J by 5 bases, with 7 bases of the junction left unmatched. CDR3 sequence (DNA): TGTGCCAGCAGCCATACTAGCGGGAGTCGGACCGGGGAGCTGTTTTTT. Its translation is CASSHTSGSRTGELFF.

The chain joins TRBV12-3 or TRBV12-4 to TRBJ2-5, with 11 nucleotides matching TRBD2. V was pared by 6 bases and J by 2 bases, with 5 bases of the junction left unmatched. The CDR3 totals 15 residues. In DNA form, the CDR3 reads TGTGCCAGCAGGGGGACTAGCGGCGATCAAGAGACCCAGTACTTC. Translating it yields CASRGTSGDQETQYF.

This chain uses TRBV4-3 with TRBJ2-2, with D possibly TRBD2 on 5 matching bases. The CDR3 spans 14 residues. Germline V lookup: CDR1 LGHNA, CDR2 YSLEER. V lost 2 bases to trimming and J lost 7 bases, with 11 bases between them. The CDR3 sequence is CASSQSRGLGELFF. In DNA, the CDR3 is TGCGCCAGCAGCCAAAGTCGCGGGCTCGGGGAGCTGTTTTTT.

CDR3: CASSRLSGSSTDTQYF. CDR3 sequence (DNA): TGTGCCAGCAGCCGTCTTAGCGGGAGTAGCACAGATACGCAGTATTTT. The chain carries TRBV7-9 and TRBJ2-3; 9 nucleotides agree with TRBD2. V lost 5 bases and J lost 0; bases outside the gene matches: 6. The CDR3 extends over 16 amino acids. Germline CDR1 reads SEHNR; CDR2 reads FQNEAQ (reference sequence).

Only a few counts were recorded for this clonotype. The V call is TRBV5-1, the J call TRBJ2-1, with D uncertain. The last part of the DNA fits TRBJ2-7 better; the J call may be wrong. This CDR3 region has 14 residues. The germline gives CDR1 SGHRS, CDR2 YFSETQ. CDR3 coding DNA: TGCGCCAGCAGCTTGCGGCGGACCGACTACGAGCAGTACTTC. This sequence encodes CASSLRRTDYEQYF.

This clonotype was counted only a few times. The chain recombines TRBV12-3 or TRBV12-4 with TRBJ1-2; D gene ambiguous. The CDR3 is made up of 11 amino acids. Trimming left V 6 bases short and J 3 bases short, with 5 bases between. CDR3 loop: CASSSYYGYTF. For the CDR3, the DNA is TGTGCCAGCAGCAGTTACTATGGCTACACCTTC.

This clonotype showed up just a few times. The CDR3 sequence is CASSGPEANVLTF. The DNA of the CDR3 is TGTGCCAGCAGTGGCCCAGAGGCCAACGTCCTGACTTTC. This chain joins TRBV25-1 and TRBJ2-6; D gene uncertain. Trimming took off 4 bases at V and 6 bases at J, with 7 bases between the two ends. The germline V gene has CDR1 MGHDK and CDR2 SYGVNS. The CDR3 totals 13 residues.

The CDR3 nucleotides read TGTGCCAGCAGTTACGGGGTAGGGCTGGAGACCCAGTACTTC. It translates to CASSYGVGLETQYF. This rearrangement joins TRBV6-5 to TRBJ2-5, with D uncertain. Trimming took 2 bases from V and 5 from J, leaving 12 bases between them. The CDR3 is made up of 14 amino acids. Germline lookup yields CDR1 MNHEY and CDR2 SVGAGI.

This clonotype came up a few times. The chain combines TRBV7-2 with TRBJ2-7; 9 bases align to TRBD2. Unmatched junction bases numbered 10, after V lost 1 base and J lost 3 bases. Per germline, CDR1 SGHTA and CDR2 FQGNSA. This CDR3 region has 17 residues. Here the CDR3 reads CASSLGIAGELDYEQYF. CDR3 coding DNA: TGTGCCAGCAGCTTAGGGATAGCGGGAGAATTGGACTACGAGCAGTACTTC.

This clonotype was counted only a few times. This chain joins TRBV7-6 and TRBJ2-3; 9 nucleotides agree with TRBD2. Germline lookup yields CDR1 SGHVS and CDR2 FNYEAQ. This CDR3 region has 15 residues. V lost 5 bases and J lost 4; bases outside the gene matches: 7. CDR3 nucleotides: TGTGCCAGCAGCCGCGGGGGGGGCCTCTCAGATACGCAGTATTTT. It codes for CASSRGGGLSDTQYF.

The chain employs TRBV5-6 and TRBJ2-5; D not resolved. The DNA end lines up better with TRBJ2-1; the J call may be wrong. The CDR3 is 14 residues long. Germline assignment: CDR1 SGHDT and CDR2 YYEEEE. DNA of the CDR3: TGTGCCAGCAGATATGGCGACGCGGCGAATGAGCAGTTCTTC. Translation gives CASRYGDAANEQFF.

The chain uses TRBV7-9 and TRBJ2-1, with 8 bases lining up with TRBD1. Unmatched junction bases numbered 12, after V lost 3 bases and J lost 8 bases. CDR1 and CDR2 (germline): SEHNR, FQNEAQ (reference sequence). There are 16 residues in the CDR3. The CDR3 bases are TGTGCCAGCAGCTTCTCCGTAAACAGGGGGTTCGATGAGCAGTTCTTC. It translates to CASSFSVNRGFDEQFF.

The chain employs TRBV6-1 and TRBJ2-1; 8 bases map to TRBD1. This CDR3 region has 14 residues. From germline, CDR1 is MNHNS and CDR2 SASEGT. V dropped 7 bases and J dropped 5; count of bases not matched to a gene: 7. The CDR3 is CASTKDRVDNEQFF. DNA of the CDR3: TGTGCCAGCACCAAGGACAGGGTGGACAATGAGCAGTTCTTC.

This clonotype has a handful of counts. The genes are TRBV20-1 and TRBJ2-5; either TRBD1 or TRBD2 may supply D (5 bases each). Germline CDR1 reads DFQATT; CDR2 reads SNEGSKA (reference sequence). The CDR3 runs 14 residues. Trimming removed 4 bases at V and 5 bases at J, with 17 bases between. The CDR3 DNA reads TGCAGTGCTATACGAGGGACCGGTAGGGAGACCCAGTACTTC. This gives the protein CSAIRGTGRETQYF.

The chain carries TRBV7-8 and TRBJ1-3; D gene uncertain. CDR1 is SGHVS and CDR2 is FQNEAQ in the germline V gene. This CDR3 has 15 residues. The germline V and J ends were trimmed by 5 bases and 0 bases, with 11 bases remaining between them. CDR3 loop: CASSLTPSSGNTIYF. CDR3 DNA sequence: TGTGCCAGCAGCCTTACACCTTCCTCTGGAAACACCATATATTTT.

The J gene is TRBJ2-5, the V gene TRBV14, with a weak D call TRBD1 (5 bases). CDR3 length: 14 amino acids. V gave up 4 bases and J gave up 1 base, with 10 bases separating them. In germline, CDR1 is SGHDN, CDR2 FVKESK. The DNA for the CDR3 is TGTGCCAGCAGCCCCCGACAGATCCAAGAGACCCAGTACTTC. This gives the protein CASSPRQIQETQYF.

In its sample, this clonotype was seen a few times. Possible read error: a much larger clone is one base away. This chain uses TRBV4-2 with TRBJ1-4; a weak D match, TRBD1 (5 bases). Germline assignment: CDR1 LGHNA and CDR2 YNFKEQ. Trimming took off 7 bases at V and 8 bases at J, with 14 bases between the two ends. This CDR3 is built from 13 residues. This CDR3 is CASTRREGEKLFF. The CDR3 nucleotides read TGTGCCAGCACCCGAAGGGAGGGGGAAAAACTGTTTTTT.

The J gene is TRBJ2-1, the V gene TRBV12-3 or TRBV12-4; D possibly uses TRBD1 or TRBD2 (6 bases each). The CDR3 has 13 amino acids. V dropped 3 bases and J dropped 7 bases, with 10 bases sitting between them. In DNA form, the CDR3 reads TGTGCCAGCAGTTTTGGGGGGCTAAATGAGCAGTTCTTC. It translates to CASSFGGLNEQFF.

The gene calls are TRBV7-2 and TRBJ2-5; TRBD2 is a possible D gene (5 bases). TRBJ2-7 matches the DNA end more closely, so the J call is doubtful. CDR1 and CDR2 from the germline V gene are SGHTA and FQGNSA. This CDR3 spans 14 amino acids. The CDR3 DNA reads TGTGCCAGCAGCTTAACGCTGACTACCTACGAGCAGTACTTC. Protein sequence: CASSLTLTTYEQYF.

CDR3 in amino acids: CASSQWTGDPDTQYF. As DNA, the CDR3 is TGTGCCAGCAGCCAGTGGACAGGGGATCCAGATACGCAGTATTTT. The chain uses TRBV3-1 and TRBJ2-3; 9 nucleotides align to TRBD1. The CDR3 runs 15 residues. Germline V gene lookup returns CDR1 LGHDT and CDR2 YNNKEL (reference sequence). V dropped 3 bases and J dropped 4; count of bases not matched to a gene: 5.

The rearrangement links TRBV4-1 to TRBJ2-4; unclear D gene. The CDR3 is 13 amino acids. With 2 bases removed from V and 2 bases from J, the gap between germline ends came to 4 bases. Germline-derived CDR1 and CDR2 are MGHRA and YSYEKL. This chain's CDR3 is CASSQTTKNIQYF. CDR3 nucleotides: TGCGCCAGCAGCCAAACGACCAAAAACATTCAGTACTTC.

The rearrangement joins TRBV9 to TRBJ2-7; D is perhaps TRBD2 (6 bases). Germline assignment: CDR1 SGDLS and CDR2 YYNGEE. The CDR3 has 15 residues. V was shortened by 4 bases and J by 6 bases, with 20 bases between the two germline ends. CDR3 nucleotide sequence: TGTGCCAGCAGCCTTTGGGGGGACGGGGCGTCCGAGCAGTACTTC. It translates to CASSLWGDGASEQYF.

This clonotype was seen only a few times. CDR3 DNA: TGTGCCAGCAGCAACAGCGGGGGGGCGGAAGAGACCCAGTACTTC. Encoded protein: CASSNSGGAEETQYF. The rearrangement links TRBV21-1 to TRBJ2-5; TRBD1 is the table's D call, not checked against the DNA. TRBV21-1 is a known pseudogene. The CDR3 loop spans 15 amino acids.

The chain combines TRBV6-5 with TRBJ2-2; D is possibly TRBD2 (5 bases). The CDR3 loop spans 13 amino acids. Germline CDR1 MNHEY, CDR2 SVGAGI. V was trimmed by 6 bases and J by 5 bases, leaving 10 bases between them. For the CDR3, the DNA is TGTGCCAGCAGCGGTACGGGGACCGGGGAGCTGTTTTTT. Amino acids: CASSGTGTGELFF.

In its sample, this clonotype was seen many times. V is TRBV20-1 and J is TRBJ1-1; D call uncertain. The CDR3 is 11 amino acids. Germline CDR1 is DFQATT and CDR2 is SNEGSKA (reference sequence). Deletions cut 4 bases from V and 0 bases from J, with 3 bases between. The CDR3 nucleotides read TGCAGTGCTACTATGAACACTGAAGCTTTCTTT. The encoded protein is CSATMNTEAFF.

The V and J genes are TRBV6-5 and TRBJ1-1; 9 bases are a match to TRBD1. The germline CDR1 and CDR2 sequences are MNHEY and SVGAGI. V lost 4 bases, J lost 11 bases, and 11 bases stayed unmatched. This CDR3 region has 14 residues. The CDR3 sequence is CASSSRTGALAAFF. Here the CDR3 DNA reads TGTGCCAGCAGTTCCCGGACAGGGGCCCTTGCTGCTTTCTTT.

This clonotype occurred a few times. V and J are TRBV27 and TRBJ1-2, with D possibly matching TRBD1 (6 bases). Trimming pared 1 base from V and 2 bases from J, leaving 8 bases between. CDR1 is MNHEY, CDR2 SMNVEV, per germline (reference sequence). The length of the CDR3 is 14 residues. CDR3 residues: CASSLYRVNYGYTF. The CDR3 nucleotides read TGTGCCAGCAGTTTATACAGGGTCAACTATGGCTACACCTTC.

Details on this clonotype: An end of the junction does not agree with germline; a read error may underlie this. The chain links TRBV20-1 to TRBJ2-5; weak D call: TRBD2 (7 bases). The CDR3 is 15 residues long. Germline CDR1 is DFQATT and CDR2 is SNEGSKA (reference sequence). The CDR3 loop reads CSARVTSAGQGTQYF. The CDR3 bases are TGCAGTGCTAGAGTTACTAGCGCGGGACAAGGGACCCAGTACTTC.

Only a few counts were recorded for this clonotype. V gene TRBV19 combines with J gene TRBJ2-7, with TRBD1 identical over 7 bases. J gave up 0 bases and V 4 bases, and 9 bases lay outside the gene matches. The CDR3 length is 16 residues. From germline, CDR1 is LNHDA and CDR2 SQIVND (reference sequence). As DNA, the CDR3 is TGTGCCAGTAGTACCCGGGGACAGCCGAGCTCCTACGAGCAGTACTTC. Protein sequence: CASSTRGQPSSYEQYF.

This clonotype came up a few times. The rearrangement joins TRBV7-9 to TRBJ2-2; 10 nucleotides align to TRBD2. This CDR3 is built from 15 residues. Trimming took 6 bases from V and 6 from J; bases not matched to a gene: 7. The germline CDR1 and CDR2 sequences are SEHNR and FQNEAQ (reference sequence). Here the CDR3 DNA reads TGTGCCAGCAGTCCACCTCTAGCGGGAGCCGGGGAGCTGTTTTTT. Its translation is CASSPPLAGAGELFF.